A single sample gave rise to the 5 T cell receptor beta chains below, sequenced in a study of vaccination and CD4 T cells after COVID-19. Cultured CD4+ T-cell DNA underwent Oncomine TCR Beta short-read sequencing. TCRdb processed the PCR reads anew with MiXCR; each CDR3 protein has one entry. The sample holds roughly 20,000 distinct CDR3 sequences, 44% seen once. Their recognized antigens are unknown. Treatment meaning: approximately 10-day PBMC culture with coronavirus spike peptide pools or control peptides (ViraFEST assay). This material consisted of CD4+ T cells from blood, cultured in vitro, taken before SARS-CoV-2 vaccination. These receptors were obtained from a human donor who had recovered from COVID-19.

The J gene is TRBJ1-1, the V gene TRBV6-5, with D possibly TRBD1 on 5 matching bases. The V gene lost 2 bases and the J gene lost 1 base, with 8 bases spanning the gap. The CDR3 is 14 amino acids. Germline CDR1 and CDR2: MNHEY and SVGAGI. Here the CDR3 DNA reads TGTGCCAGCAGTTACGGGGGGTGGAACACTGAAGCTTTCTTT. Translated, it gives CASSYGGWNTEAFF.

V usage is TRBV7-6 and J usage is TRBJ2-7; 7 nucleotides match TRBD1. V lost 6 bases, J lost 0 bases, and 5 bases stayed unmatched. The CDR3 contains 14 residues. The V gene's germline CDR1 is SGHVS and CDR2 FNYEAQ. CDR3 protein: CASSRTGSSYEQYF. In nucleotides, the CDR3 is TGTGCCAGCAGTAGGACAGGTAGCTCCTACGAGCAGTACTTC.

This rearrangement joins TRBV7-2 to TRBJ1-5; unclear D gene. Looked up from germline, CDR1 is SGHTA and CDR2 is FQGNSA. This CDR3 contains 15 residues. Trimming pared 3 bases from V and 0 bases from J, leaving 9 bases between. CDR3 amino acids: CASSFSAFSNQPQHF. CDR3 coding DNA: TGTGCCAGCAGCTTTTCAGCCTTTAGCAATCAGCCCCAGCATTTT. The full variable domain, with the rest looked up from reference TRBV7-2 and TRBJ1-5, is GAGVSQSPSNKVTEKGKDVELRCDPISGHTALYWYRQSLGQGLEFLIYFQGNSAPDKSGLPSDRFSAERTGGSVSTLTIQRTQQEDSAVYLCASSFSAFSNQPQHFGDGTRLSIL.

A few counts support this clonotype. The V gene is TRBV6-1, the J gene TRBJ2-3; 7 positions match TRBD2. The CDR3 consists of 15 residues. Germline trimming cut 5 bases from V and 1 base from J; bases unmatched to any gene: 6. CDR1 MNHNS and CDR2 SASEGT come from the germline V gene. CDR3 DNA sequence: TGTGCCAGCAGTACGATGGCGGGGGGCACAGATACGCAGTATTTT. Its translation is CASSTMAGGTDTQYF.

The V call is TRBV12-3 or TRBV12-4, the J call TRBJ2-1; 8 bases line up with TRBD1. V lost 4 bases and J lost 5; bases outside the gene matches: 7. This CDR3 contains 15 residues. This CDR3 is CASSSRDRYNNEQFF. The CDR3 nucleotides are TGTGCCAGCAGTTCCCGGGACAGGTACAACAATGAGCAGTTCTTC.